Listed below are T cell receptor beta chains from one sample, sequenced in a study of neurological immune-mediated disorders. TCRdb fed the 5' RACE reads into MiXCR, producing one record per CDR3 protein. This sample has 50,000 or so distinct CDR3 sequences, with around 4% found just once. Specimen: PBMCs. The receptors were gathered from a man aged 30 to 39 with multiple sclerosis. Each CDR3 is given with its conserved first and last residue. The order of the fields is D gene, V gene, clone size, J gene, CDR3 protein, CDR3 DNA. D genes are given only for firm matches. Part of the rows lack a size; the others show once, few, many or a class for expanded clones.

TRBD1	TRBV20-1	-	TRBJ2-1	CSQNPPGQGFNEQFF	TGCAGTCAAAACCCTCCGGGACAGGGCTTCAATGAGCAGTTCTTC
TRBD1	TRBV20-1	many	TRBJ1-3	CSARQGAGNTIYF	TGCAGTGCTAGACAGGGGGCTGGAAACACCATATATTTT
-	TRBV7-9	many	TRBJ1-2	CASSLDGSYGYTF	TGTGCCAGCAGCTTGGACGGGTCCTATGGCTACACCTTC
TRBD2	TRBV12-3/TRBV12-4	many	TRBJ2-2	CASSKLAGEPGELFF	TGTGCCAGCAGTAAGCTAGCGGGAGAACCCGGGGAGCTGTTTTTT
TRBD1	TRBV28	many	TRBJ2-2	CASSPYGTGEAGELFF	TGTGCCAGCAGTCCCTATGGGACAGGGGAAGCCGGGGAGCTGTTTTTT
-	TRBV20-1	many	TRBJ1-2	CSASSNYGYTF	TGCAGTGCTAGTTCGAACTATGGCTACACCTTC
-	TRBV5-1	many	TRBJ2-7	CASSPPVFGGSEQYF	TGCGCCAGCAGCCCTCCGGTCTTTGGTGGATCCGAGCAGTACTTC
-	TRBV7-2	many	TRBJ1-2	CASSLDTGRNYGYTF	TGTGCCAGCAGCTTAGATACAGGCAGAAACTATGGCTACACCTTC
-	TRBV12-3/TRBV12-4	few	TRBJ1-5	CASSSRVNQPQHF	TGTGCCAGCAGTTCCCGGGTCAATCAGCCCCAGCATTTT
TRBD1	TRBV29-1	few	TRBJ2-7	CSVFPTDRASEQYF	TGCAGCGTCTTCCCCACTGACAGGGCGAGCGAGCAGTACTTC
-	TRBV7-3	many	TRBJ1-1	CASSSSVNTEAFF	TGTGCCAGCAGCTCCTCAGTGAACACTGAAGCTTTCTTT
-	TRBV30	-	TRBJ2-7	CAWTHRSLSSYEQYF	TGTGCCTGGACCCACAGGTCCCTCAGCTCCTACGAGCAGTACTTC
-	TRBV2	-	TRBJ1-2	CASREDTF	TGTGCCAGCAGGGAGGACACCTTC
-	TRBV28	many	TRBJ2-3	CASSLEVRTDTQYF	TGTGCCAGCAGTTTAGAGGTTCGCACAGATACGCAGTATTTT
-	TRBV5-1	many	TRBJ1-1	CASSLVGDGTEAFF	TGCGCCAGCAGCTTGGTTGGGGATGGAACTGAAGCTTTCTTT
-	TRBV6-6	many	TRBJ1-5	CASSPRSGVGNQPQHF	TGTGCCAGCAGTCCTCGGTCGGGGGTAGGCAATCAGCCCCAGCATTTT
-	TRBV7-9	many	TRBJ2-7	CASSRGRVTPGEQYF	TGTGCCAGCTCCCGGGGTAGGGTAACCCCGGGCGAGCAGTACTTC
-	TRBV6-1	many	TRBJ1-5	CASRGGGNNQPQHF	TGTGCCAGCAGAGGAGGGGGGAACAATCAGCCCCAGCATTTT
-	TRBV5-1	many	TRBJ2-5	CASRRNKETQYF	TGCGCCAGCAGGCGGAATAAGGAGACCCAGTACTTC
-	TRBV12-3/TRBV12-4	many	TRBJ2-7	CASMSSGRVYEQYF	TGTGCCAGCATGAGTAGCGGTCGCGTGTACGAGCAGTACTTC
TRBD2	TRBV5-1	many	TRBJ2-3	CASKREVAGGGTDTQYF	TGCGCCAGTAAACGGGAAGTTGCGGGGGGCGGCACAGATACGCAGTATTTT
-	TRBV10-3	many	TRBJ2-7	CAISELTAGLPSYEQYF	TGTGCCATCAGTGAGTTGACAGCCGGTTTACCCTCCTACGAGCAGTACTTC
-	TRBV5-1	many	TRBJ2-2	CASSVGSGQRTGELFF	TGCGCCAGCAGCGTTGGGAGTGGACAGAGAACCGGGGAGCTGTTTTTT
-	TRBV20-1	many	TRBJ2-1	CSARLPTGVNEQFF	TGCAGTGCTAGATTGCCTACGGGAGTCAATGAGCAGTTCTTC
-	TRBV27	many	TRBJ1-1	CASSLSEGGDTEAFF	TGTGCCAGCAGTTTGTCGGAGGGCGGGGACACTGAAGCTTTCTTT
-	TRBV28	many	TRBJ1-6	CASSPPSRGSGLHF	TGTGCCAGCAGCCCCCCCTCGAGGGGGAGCGGGCTCCACTTT
-	TRBV5-5	many	TRBJ2-3	CASSPGVSSTDTQYF	TGTGCCAGCAGCCCTGGGGTCTCTAGCACAGATACGCAGTATTTT
TRBD2	TRBV20-1	many	TRBJ2-7	CSAFGLAGNYEQYF	TGCAGTGCCTTCGGACTAGCGGGGAACTACGAGCAGTACTTC
-	TRBV29-1	many	TRBJ2-1	CSARGPNYNEQFF	TGCAGCGCCCGGGGTCCGAATTACAATGAGCAGTTCTTC
-	TRBV5-1	many	TRBJ2-1	CATGTIDGGNEQFF	TGCGCCACCGGAACAATAGACGGAGGCAATGAGCAGTTCTTC
TRBD1	TRBV4-1	many	TRBJ1-1	CASSQWGTGSNTEAFF	TGCGCCAGCAGCCAGTGGGGGACAGGGAGTAACACTGAAGCTTTCTTT
-	TRBV6-1	few	TRBJ2-7	CASSEFMAGAPYEQYF	TGTGCCAGCAGTGAATTTATGGCAGGTGCCCCTTACGAGCAGTACTTC
TRBD1	TRBV28	many	TRBJ2-5	CASSLRQGRVSETQYF	TGTGCCAGCAGTTTGCGACAGGGAAGGGTTTCAGAGACCCAGTACTTC
-	TRBV5-8	many	TRBJ1-1	CASSSGPTDEAFF	TGTGCCAGCAGCTCCGGACCGACCGATGAAGCTTTCTTT
-	TRBV18	-	TRBJ1-5	CASSPTAYSNQPQHF	TGTGCCAGCTCACCGACCGCTTATAGCAATCAGCCCCAGCATTTT
TRBD1	TRBV10-3	many	TRBJ1-2	CAISVEGRGTYGYTF	TGTGCCATCAGTGTAGAGGGCAGGGGGACCTATGGCTACACCTTC
-	TRBV7-9	many	TRBJ1-1	CASSGARGTEAFF	TGTGCCAGCAGCGGGGCGAGAGGGACTGAAGCTTTCTTT
-	TRBV27	many	TRBJ2-3	CASTLFGAPLSTDTQYF	TGTGCCAGCACTTTGTTCGGGGCACCTCTAAGCACAGATACGCAGTATTTT
-	TRBV5-6	many	TRBJ2-3	CASSLGATYTDTQYF	TGTGCCAGCAGCTTGGGCGCCACATACACAGATACGCAGTATTTT
-	TRBV7-9	many	TRBJ2-7	CASSPQGSHEQYF	TGTGCCAGCAGCCCCCAGGGATCCCACGAGCAGTACTTC
-	TRBV6-5	many	TRBJ1-1	CASSYGVANTEAFF	TGTGCCAGCAGTTACGGGGTCGCGAACACTGAAGCTTTCTTT
TRBD1	TRBV12-3/TRBV12-4	many	TRBJ1-2	CASSLGGQGISGYTF	TGTGCCAGCAGTTTAGGCGGACAGGGAATTTCTGGCTACACCTTC
-	TRBV12-3/TRBV12-4	many	TRBJ2-5	CASSFTETQYF	TGTGCCAGCAGTTTTACAGAGACCCAGTACTTC
-	TRBV5-6	many	TRBJ1-2	CASSLDGRDYGYTF	TGTGCCAGCAGCTTGGATGGCAGGGACTATGGCTACACCTTC
-	TRBV20-1	-	TRBJ1-5	CSARGGVNQPQHF	TGTAGTGCTAGAGGAGGGGTCAATCAGCCCCAGCATTTT
-	TRBV7-6	many	TRBJ2-7	CASRGSAQTSYEQYF	TGTGCCAGCAGGGGGAGCGCCCAGACATCCTACGAGCAGTACTTC
TRBD2	TRBV5-1	many	TRBJ2-5	CASSLRLAGGLQETQYF	TGCGCCAGCAGCTTACGGCTAGCGGGAGGCTTACAAGAGACCCAGTACTTC
-	TRBV20-1	many	TRBJ1-3	CSASRERDGNTIYF	TGCAGTGCGAGCAGGGAGAGGGACGGAAACACCATATATTTT
-	TRBV5-1	many	TRBJ2-7	CASSGQGSRGEQYF	TGCGCCAGCAGCGGGCAGGGCAGTCGGGGCGAGCAGTACTTC
TRBD1	TRBV6-1	many	TRBJ2-3	CASSETPGQGADTQYF	TGTGCCAGCAGTGAAACCCCGGGACAGGGGGCAGATACGCAGTATTTT
-	TRBV5-1	many	TRBJ1-2	CASSLTAATNYGYTF	TGCGCCAGCAGCTTGACGGCAGCTACTAACTATGGCTACACCTTC
-	TRBV6-5	many	TRBJ2-5	CASSYGTSGETQYF	TGTGCCAGCAGTTACGGTACAAGTGGAGAGACCCAGTACTTC
TRBD2	TRBV5-4	many	TRBJ2-7	CASSLLSGRATYEQYF	TGTGCCAGCAGCTTGCTTAGCGGGAGGGCCACCTACGAGCAGTACTTC
-	TRBV4-2	many	TRBJ1-2	CASSPGKDYRGYTF	TGTGCCAGCAGCCCAGGGAAAGATTATCGCGGCTACACCTTC
-	TRBV12-3/TRBV12-4	many	TRBJ2-2	CASRSQTLEKETGELFF	TGTGCCAGCAGATCACAGACCCTGGAGAAGGAGACCGGGGAGCTGTTTTTT
-	TRBV5-6	few	TRBJ2-1	CASSPSTGDNEQFF	TGTGCCAGCAGCCCTTCGACAGGTGACAATGAGCAGTTCTTC
TRBD1	TRBV6-5	many	TRBJ1-6	CASRAQGAGSPLHF	TGTGCCAGCAGGGCACAGGGGGCAGGGTCACCCCTCCACTTT
-	TRBV20-1	many	TRBJ2-5	CSARVGVQETQYF	TGCAGTGCTAGAGTCGGGGTCCAAGAGACCCAGTACTTC